These 22 T cell receptor beta chains came from one sample sequenced in a study of T cells in localized non-small cell lung cancer. Using immunoSEQ multiplex PCR, the repertoire was profiled, and TCRdb retains in-frame clones only, with some absent. The sample lists about 24,000 clones; roughly nine tenths were seen once. Sample: peripheral blood, taken before any cancer treatment. Receptors originate from a man aged 35 to 69 with stage I squamous cell lung carcinoma.

The V call is TRBV7-2, the J call TRBJ1-5; D not resolved. The V and J ends lost 5 bases and 4 bases respectively, with 15 bases between them. The germline gives CDR1 SGHTA, CDR2 FQGNSA. The CDR3 covers 15 residues. Here the CDR3 reads CASSRLPEGNQPQHF. Written as DNA, the CDR3 is TGTGCCAGCAGCCGCCTACCCGAAGGTAATCAGCCCCAGCATTTT. Based on the CDR3 plus reference TRBV7-2 and TRBJ1-5, the full variable domain is GAGVSQSPSNKVTEKGKDVELRCDPISGHTALYWYRQSLGQGLEFLIYFQGNSAPDKSGLPSDRFSAERTGGSVSTLTIQRTQQEDSAVYLCASSRLPEGNQPQHFGDGTRLSIL.

The chain has TRBV7-6 and TRBJ2-2; perhaps TRBD2 as D (7 bases). The CDR3 runs to 14 residues. Deletions cut 2 bases from V and 6 bases from J, with 10 bases between. The germline CDR1 and CDR2 sequences are SGHVS and FNYEAQ. The DNA for the CDR3 is TGTGCCAGCAGCTTACGGGGGGCTGCCGGGGAGCTGTTTTTT. Translation gives CASSLRGAAGELFF.

The chain joins TRBV10-3 to TRBJ2-1; D unclear. The CDR3 contains 13 residues. The germline gives CDR1 ENHRY, CDR2 SYGVKD. Trimming left V 1 base short and J 5 bases short, with 6 bases between. The CDR3 bases are TGTGCCATCAGTGAGTTCCCGAACAATGAGCAGTTCTTC. Its translation: CAISEFPNNEQFF.

The V call is TRBV19, the J call TRBJ2-3; 9 nucleotides align to TRBD1. Germline lookup yields CDR1 LNHDA and CDR2 SQIVND (reference sequence). The V and J ends lost 4 bases and 6 bases, in that order; junction bases with no gene match: 8. The CDR3 sequence is 15 residues long. The CDR3 DNA reads TGTGCCAGTAGTACTGGACAGGGGTGGGTCGATACGCAGTATTTT. Amino acid sequence: CASSTGQGWVDTQYF. Full variable domain (rest looked up from reference TRBV19 and TRBJ2-3): DGGITQSPKYLFRKEGQNVTLSCEQNLNHDAMYWYRQDPGQGLRLIYYSQIVNDFQKGDIAEGYSVSREKKESFPLTVTSAQKNPTAFYLCASSTGQGWVDTQYFGPGTRLTVL.

The rearrangement joins TRBV6-6 to TRBJ2-7; 8 nucleotides match TRBD1. J gave up 0 bases and V 6 bases, and 7 bases lay outside the gene matches. This CDR3 is 15 amino acids long. CDR1 MNHNY and CDR2 SVGAGI come from the germline V gene (reference sequence). In nucleotides, the CDR3 is TGTGCCAGCAGAAGGGACAGGCCCAGCTCCTACGAGCAGTACTTC. Residues: CASRRDRPSSYEQYF.

This chain connects TRBV5-4 to TRBJ2-3; D unresolved. The CDR3 has 14 amino acids. CDR1 and CDR2 (germline): SGHNT, YYREEE (reference sequence). V was pared by 3 bases and J by 9 bases, with 17 bases between. CDR3 coding DNA: TGTGCCAGCAGCTCGATAACAAACGCGGAGACGCAGTATTTT. It is translated as CASSSITNAETQYF.

The V and J genes are TRBV19 and TRBJ2-3, with 7 bases identical to TRBD1. The CDR3 spans 15 residues. After removal of 3 bases from V and 5 bases from J, the junction contained 8 bases not matched to a gene. Germline CDR1 and CDR2: LNHDA and SQIVND (reference sequence). The chain's CDR3 is CASSMRQGRGDTQYF. CDR3 nucleotide sequence: TGTGCCAGTAGTATGAGACAGGGTAGGGGAGATACGCAGTATTTT.

The CDR3 DNA is TGTGCCAGCAGCTTAGTCGCAGGGTCAGAGACCCAGTACTTC. Its translation: CASSLVAGSETQYF. This chain connects TRBV7-2 to TRBJ2-5; D may be TRBD1 (5 bases). The germline V and J ends were trimmed by 1 base and 4 bases, with 10 bases remaining between them. In germline, CDR1 is SGHTA, CDR2 FQGNSA. This CDR3 region has 14 residues. The full variable domain, rest sourced from reference TRBV7-2 and TRBJ2-5, is GAGVSQSPSNKVTEKGKDVELRCDPISGHTALYWYRQSLGQGLEFLIYFQGNSAPDKSGLPSDRFSAERTGGSVSTLTIQRTQQEDSAVYLCASSLVAGSETQYFGPGTRLLVL.

J is TRBJ2-2 and V is TRBV9; no clear D. Trimming stripped 0 bases from V and 7 bases from J, with 7 bases between. Germline CDR1 SGDLS, CDR2 YYNGEE. The CDR3 loop spans 13 amino acids. The CDR3 DNA follows: TGTGCCAGCAGCGTAGGGGAAGACGGGGAGCTGTTTTTT. The encoded protein is CASSVGEDGELFF.

This clone was seen a single time. The chain couples TRBV14 to TRBJ2-5; no reliable D call. Between the trimmed V and J ends, which lost 0 bases and 9 bases, there was a span of 11 bases. The CDR3 runs 13 residues. The germline CDR1 and CDR2 sequences are SGHDN and FVKESK. For the CDR3, the DNA is TGTGCCAGCAGCCAAGACATCAATGGGGCCCAGTACTTC. It encodes CASSQDINGAQYF. Using reference TRBV14 and TRBJ2-5 for the parts outside the CDR3, the full variable domain is EAGVTQFPSHSVIEKGQTVTLRCDPISGHDNLYWYRRVMGKEIKFLLHFVKESKQDESGMPNNRFLAERTGGTYSTLKVQPAELEDSGVYFCASSQDINGAQYFGPGTRLLVL.

The rearrangement joins TRBV9 to TRBJ2-3; D tentatively fits TRBD1 or TRBD2 (5 bases each). Deletions cut 3 bases from V and 3 bases from J, with 11 bases between. CDR3 length: 14 amino acids. Germline CDR1 and CDR2: SGDLS and YYNGEE. CDR3 sequence: CASSGGSQTDTQYF. The CDR3 DNA reads as TGTGCCAGCAGCGGGGGGTCGCAGACAGATACGCAGTATTTT.

V gene TRBV7-9 combines with J gene TRBJ2-5; D may be TRBD2 (6 bases). The germline V gene encodes CDR1 SEHNR and CDR2 FQNEAQ (reference sequence). CDR3 length: 13 residues. V shed 5 bases and J shed 5 bases, with 12 bases lying between them. Here the CDR3 DNA reads TGTGCCAGCAGCCGGGACTCTGGGGAGACCCAGTACTTC. It codes for CASSRDSGETQYF.

The CDR3 loop is CASSLGGVIMNTEAFF. For the CDR3, the DNA is TGCGCCAGCAGCTTGGGAGGGGTCATCATGAACACTGAAGCTTTCTTT. The chain combines TRBV5-1 with TRBJ1-1; TRBD1 might be the D (5 bases). The length of the CDR3 is 16 residues. Trimming removed 0 bases from V and 0 bases from J, with 12 bases in between. Per the germline V gene, CDR1 is SGHRS and CDR2 is YFSETQ.

This sequence joins TRBV15 and TRBJ2-1, with a weak D call TRBD2 (5 bases). V was trimmed by 8 bases and J by 1 base, leaving 9 bases between them. CDR1 and CDR2 (germline): LNHNV, YYDKDF (reference sequence). The CDR3 has 13 amino acids. The CDR3 loop is CATGSFSYNEQFF. The CDR3 DNA reads TGTGCCACCGGGAGCTTTTCCTACAATGAGCAGTTCTTC.

The chain has TRBV9 and TRBJ1-6; D unresolved. V lost 2 bases and J 9 bases, leaving 12 bases between the germline ends. The CDR3 is made up of 14 amino acids. The germline V gene has CDR1 SGDLS and CDR2 YYNGEE. CDR3 in amino acids: CASSVGVSGSPLHF. The CDR3 DNA follows: TGTGCCAGCAGCGTTGGGGTCTCGGGTTCACCCCTCCACTTT.

This clone was seen only once. The chain links TRBV2 to TRBJ1-2, with D perhaps TRBD1 (5 bases). The V end was cut by 8 bases, the J end by 7 bases, with 11 bases between. Germline V lookup: CDR1 SNHLY, CDR2 FYNNEI. CDR3 length: 11 residues. The CDR3 spells CASGGESGYTF. The CDR3 DNA sequence: TGTGCCAGCGGGGGGGAGAGTGGCTACACCTTC.

The chain couples TRBV18 to TRBJ1-1; possibly TRBD1 for D (6 bases). Per germline, CDR1 KGHSH and CDR2 LQKENI. Between the trimmed V and J ends, which lost 3 bases and 0 bases, there was a span of 14 bases. CDR3 size: 16 residues. The CDR3 DNA sequence: TGTGCCAGCTCACCGGCAGATACAGGGATGAACACTGAAGCTTTCTTT. Translating it yields CASSPADTGMNTEAFF. Full variable domain (outside the CDR3, taken from reference TRBV18 and TRBJ1-1): NAGVMQNPRHLVRRRGQEARLRCSPMKGHSHVYWYRQLPEEGLKFMVYLQKENIIDESGMPKERFSAEFPKEGPSILRIQQVVRGDSAAYFCASSPADTGMNTEAFFGQGTRLTVV.

The rearrangement links TRBV28 to TRBJ1-4, with 8 bases aligning to TRBD1. The V segment lost 7 bases and the J segment 8 bases; nucleotides outside the gene matches: 9. The germline V gene encodes CDR1 MDHEN and CDR2 SYDVKM. The CDR3 covers 14 residues. CDR3 DNA sequence: TGTGCCAGCACCTTCACAGGGGGACGGGAAAAACTGTTTTTT. Residues: CASTFTGGREKLFF.

This chain connects TRBV5-1 to TRBJ1-2; 8 bases line up with TRBD1. Germline V CDR1 and CDR2: SGHRS, YFSETQ. The CDR3 has 15 residues. The junction had 10 bases not matched to a gene; V was cut back by 4 bases and J by 5 bases. In DNA, the CDR3 is TGCGCCAGCAGCCCTACAGGGGGTATTGCATATGGCTACACCTTC. The encoded protein is CASSPTGGIAYGYTF.

The gene calls are TRBV30 and TRBJ1-2; D remains unclear. Trimming left V 3 bases short and J 7 bases short, with 15 bases between. This CDR3 contains 13 residues. Per germline, CDR1 GTSNPN and CDR2 SVGIG (reference sequence). DNA for the CDR3: TGTGCCTGGAGCCGAACTGGACTTTCTGGCTACACCTTC. Protein product: CAWSRTGLSGYTF.

The J gene is TRBJ1-2, the V gene TRBV10-3; D call uncertain. The ends were cut back, 3 bases at V and 1 base at J, with 6 bases in the middle. The CDR3 runs to 13 residues. CDR1 is ENHRY, CDR2 SYGVKD, per germline. The CDR3 is CAISDGSNYGYTF. The CDR3 DNA sequence: TGTGCCATCAGTGATGGCAGTAACTATGGCTACACCTTC.

This sequence joins TRBV6-1 and TRBJ2-7, with 9 positions matching TRBD2. V lost 7 bases and J lost 0; bases outside the gene matches: 7. Germline loops: CDR1 MNHNS, CDR2 SASEGT. This CDR3 spans 15 amino acids. The CDR3 sequence: CASTLAGAPSYEQYF. CDR3 sequence (DNA): TGTGCCAGCACCTTAGCGGGGGCCCCCTCCTACGAGCAGTACTTC.